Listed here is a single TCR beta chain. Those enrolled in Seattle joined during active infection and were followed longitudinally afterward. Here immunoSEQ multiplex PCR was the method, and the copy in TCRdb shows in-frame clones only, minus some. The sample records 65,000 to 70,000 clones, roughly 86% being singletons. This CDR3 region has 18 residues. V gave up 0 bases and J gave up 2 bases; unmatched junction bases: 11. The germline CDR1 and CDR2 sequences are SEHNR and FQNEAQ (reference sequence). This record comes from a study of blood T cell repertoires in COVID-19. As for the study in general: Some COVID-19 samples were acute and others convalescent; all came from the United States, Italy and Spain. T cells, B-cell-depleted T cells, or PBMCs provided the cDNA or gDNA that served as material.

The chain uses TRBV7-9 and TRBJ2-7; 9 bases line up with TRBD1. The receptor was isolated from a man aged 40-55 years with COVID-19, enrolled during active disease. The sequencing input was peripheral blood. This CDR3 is CASSLAHLGQGRPYEQYF. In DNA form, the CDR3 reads TGTGCCAGCAGCTTAGCTCACCTGGGACAGGGTAGGCCCTACGAGCAGTACTTC.